Listed below are T cell receptor beta chains from one sample, sequenced in a study of blood T cell repertoires in COVID-19. Some clones are missing from TCRdb's copy, which holds only in-frame ones; the method was immunoSEQ multiplex PCR. The sample includes a few hundred thousand clones, 85% to 90% of them seen just once. Material for sequencing was PBMCs or T cells enriched from blood (not recorded which). These receptors all stem from a young woman who had recovered from COVID-19. Each CDR3 is given with its conserved first and last residue. Each record gives: V gene, clone size, J gene, D gene, CDR3 DNA, CDR3 protein. A D gene is named only where the DNA matches it firmly. A clone size is listed for some rows: how often the clone was seen (once, few, many), or a class if it is expanded.

TRBV5-6	.	TRBJ2-1	TRBD1	TGTGCCAGCAGCTTGGGAGGGGGCAGTGGCTCCTACAATGAGCAGTTCTTC	CASSLGGGSGSYNEQFF
TRBV21-1	.	TRBJ2-7	.	TGTGCCAGCAGCAACTATGGGGCAGGGACTTCCTACGAGCAGTACTTC	CASSNYGAGTSYEQYF
TRBV27	.	TRBJ1-1	.	TGTGCCAGCAGCCCAACCGGGACATTAAACACTGAAGCTTTCTTT	CASSPTGTLNTEAFF
TRBV7-9	.	TRBJ2-5	.	TGTGCCAGCAGCTCCATACAGGGTCGAGAGACCCAGTACTTC	CASSSIQGRETQYF
TRBV7-9	.	TRBJ1-1	TRBD1	TGTGCCAGCAGCGCGGCGGACAGGGGAGGAACTGAAGCTTTCTTT	CASSAADRGGTEAFF
TRBV7-3	.	TRBJ2-3	.	TGTGCCAGCAGCTTATTTAGCCTAGATCCCCCAGATACGCAGTATTTT	CASSLFSLDPPDTQYF
TRBV20-1	once	TRBJ2-1	TRBD2	TGCAGTGCTAGTTCTGGGAGCGGGGTCTACAATGAGCAGTTCTTC	CSASSGSGVYNEQFF
TRBV7-2	.	TRBJ2-1	TRBD1	TGTGCCAGCAGCCGTTGGACAGGGTACAATGAGCAGTTCTTC	CASSRWTGYNEQFF
TRBV5-1	.	TRBJ2-3	.	TGCGCCAGCAGCCTTACCGCGGGTACCACAGATACGCAGTATTTT	CASSLTAGTTDTQYF
TRBV5-1	.	TRBJ1-1	.	TGCGCCAGCAGCTTGCGACAGCCGAACACTGAAGCTTTCTTT	CASSLRQPNTEAFF
TRBV10-3	.	TRBJ1-5	TRBD1	TGTGCCATCAGTGGTGACAGGGATCGGCCCCAGCATTTT	CAISGDRDRPQHF
TRBV4-1	.	TRBJ2-7	TRBD1	TGCGCCAGCAGCCAAGAGGTCGTTGAGGGACAGGGTGTTTACGAGCAGTACTTC	CASSQEVVEGQGVYEQYF
TRBV6-5	.	TRBJ1-2	.	TGTGCCAGCAGTCCCTCGTCGACAGCCTACTATGGCTACACCTTC	CASSPSSTAYYGYTF
TRBV24-1	once	TRBJ2-4	.	TGTGCCACCAGTGACCCCCGAGGCCCCGGGGACATTCAGTACTTC	CATSDPRGPGDIQYF
TRBV4-1	once	TRBJ2-7	.	TGCGCCAGCAGCCAAGGCCGGGACACAACCTACGAGCAGTACTTC	CASSQGRDTTYEQYF
TRBV5-4	few	TRBJ2-7	.	TGTGCCAGCAAGCGGGCATCAGACTCCTACGAGCAGTACTTC	CASKRASDSYEQYF
TRBV23-1	.	TRBJ1-1	.	TGCGCCAGCAGTCAATCCCCCGGACTGACCGTATACACTGAAGCTTTCTTT	CASSQSPGLTVYTEAFF
TRBV11-2	.	TRBJ2-5	.	TGTGCCAGCAGCTCTATGCAGGAGGAGGGAGACCCACGGTACTTC	CASSSMQEEGDPRYF
TRBV30	.	TRBJ1-3	.	TGTGCCTGGAGTGGAAGTTTCAGCTCTGGAAACACCATATATTTT	CAWSGSFSSGNTIYF
TRBV10-3	.	TRBJ2-3	.	TGTGCCATCAGGTTAGAAACAGATACGCAGTATTTT	CAIRLETDTQYF
TRBV5-1	.	TRBJ2-7	TRBD1	TGCGCCAGCAGCAAGGACAGGGGAAGCCACGAGCAGTACTTC	CASSKDRGSHEQYF
TRBV12-3/TRBV12-4	.	TRBJ2-7	.	TGTGCCAGCAGTACAGACACGTTTGACGAGCAGTACTTC	CASSTDTFDEQYF
TRBV4-1	few	TRBJ2-7	TRBD2	TGCGCCAGCAGCCAAGGGGTATTAGGCGGGGGACGCGGCGAGCAGTACTTC	CASSQGVLGGGRGEQYF
TRBV9	.	TRBJ2-5	.	TGTGCCAGCAGCGTACAGGCAGGAAACCAAGAGACCCAGTACTTC	CASSVQAGNQETQYF
TRBV11-2	.	TRBJ1-1	.	TGTGCCAGCAGCTCCGGGGGGGGAAACACTGAAGCTTTCTTT	CASSSGGGNTEAFF
TRBV6-5	few	TRBJ1-1	.	TGTGCCAGCAGTTACTCGGCAGTCACTGAAGCTTTCTTT	CASSYSAVTEAFF
TRBV12-2	once	TRBJ2-1	.	TGTGCAAGTCGCTTAGCGAGGGGCGGGGGGGCCCCCAATGAGCAGTTCTTC	CASRLARGGGAPNEQFF
TRBV7-2	.	TRBJ2-7	TRBD2	TGTGCCAGCAGCTTAGTTTCCGGAGCGGGGGGGACCTCCTACGAGCAGTACTTC	CASSLVSGAGGTSYEQYF
TRBV11-2	few	TRBJ1-4	.	TGTGCCAGCAGACAAATGGGACATCACAATGAAAAACTGTTTTTT	CASRQMGHHNEKLFF
TRBV19	.	TRBJ1-5	.	TGTGCCAGTAGGGGCCTGAATCAGCCCCAGCATTTT	CASRGLNQPQHF
TRBV24-1	once	TRBJ2-3	TRBD2	TGTGCCACCCAGAATAGCGGGGGGGCAGATACGCAGTATTTT	CATQNSGGADTQYF
TRBV9	.	TRBJ2-7	.	TGTGCCAGCACCCTGGGGGCAGGGGGGCGCGAGCAGTACTTC	CASTLGAGGREQYF
TRBV29-1	.	TRBJ1-2	TRBD1	TGCAGCGTCGTAGACAGGGGTGACTATGGCTACACCTTC	CSVVDRGDYGYTF
TRBV7-2	.	TRBJ2-3	TRBD2	TGTGCCAGCAGCTCCTCGACTAGCCCCCCAGATACGCAGTATTTT	CASSSSTSPPDTQYF
TRBV3-1/TRBV3-2	once	TRBJ2-1	.	TGTGCCAGCAGCCAAGTAGCGCGAGCCTACAATGAGCAGTTCTTC	CASSQVARAYNEQFF
TRBV5-1	.	TRBJ1-1	.	TGCGCCAGCAGCCTTCAGGGCGCGGTGAACACTGAAGCTTTCTTT	CASSLQGAVNTEAFF
TRBV7-9	.	TRBJ2-5	.	TGTGCCAGCAGCGGCGGTCGCAGCGGGGAGACCCAGTACTTC	CASSGGRSGETQYF
TRBV27	.	TRBJ1-1	TRBD1	TGTGCCAGCAGTACTACAGGGGGCGCGTCGGACACTGAAGCTTTCTTT	CASSTTGGASDTEAFF
TRBV19	.	TRBJ1-2	.	TGTGCCAGTAGTATAGTGGGGGACATGGGCTCCTATGGCTACACCTTC	CASSIVGDMGSYGYTF
TRBV28	once	TRBJ2-3	TRBD2	TGTGCCAGCAAAGAGCGGGGGGGCCCAGATACGCAGTATTTT	CASKERGGPDTQYF
TRBV10-1	.	TRBJ1-1	.	TGCGCCAGCAGTGCTTCGGGGAGTTGGAGCACTGAAGCTTTCTTT	CASSASGSWSTEAFF
TRBV5-4	.	TRBJ1-2	.	TGTGCCAGCAGACCCGACAGCCCCAGGGACTATGGCTACACCTTC	CASRPDSPRDYGYTF
TRBV20-1	once	TRBJ2-7	.	TGCAGTGCTAGAGATCGAGAGGAGCAGTACTTC	CSARDREEQYF
TRBV18	.	TRBJ1-5	.	TGTGCCAGCTCACTCCTTTCCCCAGTTGGCAATCAGCCCCAGCATTTT	CASSLLSPVGNQPQHF
TRBV10-3	.	TRBJ1-3	.	TGTGCCAACTCCGGGGGGCGATCGAGCTCTGGAAACACCATATATTTT	CANSGGRSSSGNTIYF
TRBV19	once	TRBJ2-1	TRBD1	TGTGCCAGTAGTATCTTACGGGACAGGGGATTCAATGAGCAGTTCTTC	CASSILRDRGFNEQFF
TRBV7-8	.	TRBJ2-1	.	TGTGCCAGCAGCCATTCCTCTATTAATGAGCAGTTCTTC	CASSHSSINEQFF
TRBV11-3	.	TRBJ2-7	.	TGTGCCAGCAGCTTAACGGCAGGGGCAACCTACGAGCAGTACTTC	CASSLTAGATYEQYF
TRBV29-1	.	TRBJ1-2	.	TGCAGCGTTCCCAGCTACACCTTC	CSVPSYTF
TRBV7-2	.	TRBJ2-7	.	TGTGCCAGCAGCTTAGACTCTTCCTACGAGCAGTACTTC	CASSLDSSYEQYF
TRBV18	.	TRBJ2-2	.	TGTGCCAGCTCACCCACTACCGCCCTCGGCACCGGGGAGCTGTTTTTT	CASSPTTALGTGELFF
TRBV10-2	.	TRBJ1-2	TRBD1	TGCGCCAGCAGTGTGGACAGGGTGGGCGGCTACACCTTC	CASSVDRVGGYTF
TRBV7-3	.	TRBJ2-1	TRBD1	TGTGCCAGCAGCACCGAGGGACAGGGGTCCTACAATGAGCAGTTCTTC	CASSTEGQGSYNEQFF
TRBV4-2	.	TRBJ1-3	TRBD1	TGTGCCAGCAGCCAAGGACAGGGATATGGAAACACCATATATTTT	CASSQGQGYGNTIYF
TRBV2	.	TRBJ1-3	.	TGTGCCAGCATTGAGGGCTTCCTCTCTGGAAACACCATATATTTT	CASIEGFLSGNTIYF